The clone carrying this T cell receptor beta chain was found a few times. Antigen: not known. TCRdb reprocessed the 5' RACE reads with MiXCR, giving one entry per CDR3 protein. The sample consists of around 510,000 distinct CDR3 sequences, about 22% of them appearing once. The data derive from a study of T-cell memory formation after mild COVID-19. Broader study findings: That cross-reactive memory joined was suggested by some responding clones appearing in pre-infection memory. Among clones contracting day 15 to 85, CD4/CD8 was balanced, whereas later expanders leaned CD4+.

The receptor was isolated from an adult woman who had mild COVID-19 (a few samples of this study predate the infection). Cell type and time point are not known. Sequenced input: PBMCs or a T cell subset sorted from them (not recorded which).

CDR3 residues: CASNPTGELFF. Here the CDR3 DNA reads TGTGCCAGCAACCCGACCGGGGAGCTGTTTTTT. The gene calls are TRBV7-9 and TRBJ2-2; no definite D call. CDR3 length: 11 residues. Germline V CDR1 and CDR2: SEHNR, FQNEAQ (reference sequence). The germline V and J ends were trimmed by 7 bases and 5 bases, with 5 bases remaining between them. The complete variable domain, with remaining parts taken from reference TRBV7-9 and TRBJ2-2, reads DTGVSQNPRHKITKRGQNVTFRCDPISEHNRLYWYRQTLGQGPEFLTYFQNEAQLEKSRLLSDRFSAERPKGSFSTLEIQRTEQGDSAMYLCASNPTGELFFGEGSRLTVL.